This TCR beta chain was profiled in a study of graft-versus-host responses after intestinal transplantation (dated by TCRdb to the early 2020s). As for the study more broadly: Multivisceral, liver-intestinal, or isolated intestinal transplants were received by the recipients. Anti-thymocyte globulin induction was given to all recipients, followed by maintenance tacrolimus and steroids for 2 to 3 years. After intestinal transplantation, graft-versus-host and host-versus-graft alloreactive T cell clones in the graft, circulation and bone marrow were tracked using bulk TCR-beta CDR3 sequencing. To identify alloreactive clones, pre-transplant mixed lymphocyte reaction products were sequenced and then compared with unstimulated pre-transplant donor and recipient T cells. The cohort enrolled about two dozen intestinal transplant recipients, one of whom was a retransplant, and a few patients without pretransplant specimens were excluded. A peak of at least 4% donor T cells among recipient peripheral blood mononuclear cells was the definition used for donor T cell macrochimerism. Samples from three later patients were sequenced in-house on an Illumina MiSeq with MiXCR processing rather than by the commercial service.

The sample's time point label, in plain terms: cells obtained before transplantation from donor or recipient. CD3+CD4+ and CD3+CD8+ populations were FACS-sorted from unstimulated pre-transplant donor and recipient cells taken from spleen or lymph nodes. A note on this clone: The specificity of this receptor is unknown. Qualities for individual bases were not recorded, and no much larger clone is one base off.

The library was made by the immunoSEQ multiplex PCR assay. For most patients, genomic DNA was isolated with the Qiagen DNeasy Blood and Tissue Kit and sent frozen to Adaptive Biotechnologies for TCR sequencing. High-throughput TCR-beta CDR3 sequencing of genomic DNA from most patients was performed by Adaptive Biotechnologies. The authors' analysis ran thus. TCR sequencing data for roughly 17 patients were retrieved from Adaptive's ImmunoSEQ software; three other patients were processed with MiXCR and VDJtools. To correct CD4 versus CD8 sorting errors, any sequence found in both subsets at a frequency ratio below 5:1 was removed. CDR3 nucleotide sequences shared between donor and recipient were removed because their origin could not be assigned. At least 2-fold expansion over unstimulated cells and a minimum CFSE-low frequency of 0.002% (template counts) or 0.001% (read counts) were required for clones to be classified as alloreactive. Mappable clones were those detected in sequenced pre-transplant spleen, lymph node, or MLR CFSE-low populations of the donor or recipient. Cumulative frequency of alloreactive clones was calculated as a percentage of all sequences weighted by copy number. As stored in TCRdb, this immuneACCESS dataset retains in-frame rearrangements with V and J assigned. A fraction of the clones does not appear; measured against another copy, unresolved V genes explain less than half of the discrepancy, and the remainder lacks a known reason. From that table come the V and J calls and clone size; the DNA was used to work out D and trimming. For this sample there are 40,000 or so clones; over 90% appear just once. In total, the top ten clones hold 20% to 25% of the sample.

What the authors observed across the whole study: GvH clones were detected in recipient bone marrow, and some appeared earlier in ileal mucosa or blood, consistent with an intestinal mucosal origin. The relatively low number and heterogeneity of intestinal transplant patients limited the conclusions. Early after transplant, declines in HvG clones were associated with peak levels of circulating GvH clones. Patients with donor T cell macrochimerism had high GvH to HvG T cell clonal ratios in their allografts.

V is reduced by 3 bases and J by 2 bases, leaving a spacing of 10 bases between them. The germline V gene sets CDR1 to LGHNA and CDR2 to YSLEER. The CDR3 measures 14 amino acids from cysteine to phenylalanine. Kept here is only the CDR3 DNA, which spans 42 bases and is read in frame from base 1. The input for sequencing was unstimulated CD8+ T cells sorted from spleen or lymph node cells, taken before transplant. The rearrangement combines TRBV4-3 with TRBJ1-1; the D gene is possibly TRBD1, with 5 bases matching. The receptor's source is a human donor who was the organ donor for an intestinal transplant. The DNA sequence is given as TGCGCCAGCAGCCATGCGACAGCCAACACTGAAGCTTTCTTT. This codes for CASSHATANTEAFF.